Listed here are 19 T cell receptor beta chains from one sample, sequenced in a study of cytomegalovirus exposure and HLA in healthy donors. The PCR used 60 Vbeta and 13 Jbeta primers. Profiling relied on immunoSEQ multiplex PCR, and the TCRdb table lists in-frame clones only, not all of them. The sample records 120,000 or so clones, less than 85% being singletons. The material sequenced was PBMCs. All receptors derive from a man aged 40-49 years in good health and CMV-seronegative.

In nucleotides, the CDR3 is TGTGCCATCAGTTTCGCACAGGGATTCAACTACGAGCAGTACTTC. This codes for CAISFAQGFNYEQYF. This sequence joins TRBV10-3 and TRBJ2-7; perhaps TRBD1 as D (6 bases). The CDR3 length is 15 residues. The germline V gene encodes CDR1 ENHRY and CDR2 SYGVKD. Trimming stripped 5 bases from V and 3 bases from J, with 17 bases between.

The rearrangement joins TRBV5-1 to TRBJ2-3; 8 bases align to TRBD1. Germline V lookup: CDR1 SGHRS, CDR2 YFSETQ. The CDR3 runs to 14 residues. With V trimmed by 4 bases and J by 2 bases, 3 bases remained unmatched. CDR3: CASSEDRVTDTQYF. Here the CDR3 DNA reads TGCGCCAGCAGCGAGGACAGGGTCACAGATACGCAGTATTTT.

This rearrangement joins TRBV7-8 to TRBJ1-1; D is possibly TRBD1 (5 bases). Trimming left V 5 bases short and J 6 bases short, with 22 bases between. Germline V gives CDR1 SGHVS, CDR2 FQNEAQ. The CDR3 is 16 residues long. CDR3 amino acids: CASSIMDILGGAEAFF. CDR3 in DNA: TGTGCCAGCAGCATAATGGACATCCTCGGGGGGGCTGAAGCTTTCTTT.

This clone was recorded once. The CDR3 sequence is CASSPLGQGGWEAFF. CDR3 bases: TGTGCCAGCAGTCCACTAGGTCAGGGGGGATGGGAAGCTTTCTTT. The V call is TRBV6-5, the J call TRBJ1-1; TRBD1 agrees at 7 bases. The CDR3 totals 15 residues. V dropped 5 bases and J dropped 8; count of bases not matched to a gene: 14. CDR1 and CDR2 from the germline V gene are MNHEY and SVGAGI.

The chain employs TRBV5-6 and TRBJ2-1, with 13 bases matching TRBD2. The germline CDR1 and CDR2 sequences are SGHDT and YYEEEE. There are 16 residues in the CDR3. J gave up 8 bases and V 4 bases, and 9 bases lay outside the gene matches. The DNA of the CDR3 is TGTGCCAGCAGCCAGGGGACTAGCGGGACCCTACATGAGCAGTTCTTC. Protein sequence: CASSQGTSGTLHEQFF.

The CDR3, as DNA: TGTGCCAGCAGCTTGGAATCCGGGACAGGCGAAAAACTGTTTTTT. The encoded protein is CASSLESGTGEKLFF. V is TRBV11-2 and J is TRBJ1-4; 8 bases map to TRBD1. Per germline, CDR1 SGHAT and CDR2 FQNNGV. This CDR3 contains 15 residues. V lost 3 bases, J lost 8 bases, and 8 bases stayed unmatched.

This rearrangement joins TRBV5-1 to TRBJ1-2, with a weak D call TRBD1 (5 bases). The ends were cut back, 5 bases at V and 1 base at J, with 18 bases in the middle. The V gene's germline CDR1 is SGHRS and CDR2 YFSETQ. CDR3 length: 16 amino acids. CDR3 in DNA: TGCGCCAGCAGACTTGTGACAGCGACCGTTAACTATGGCTACACCTTC. Its translation is CASRLVTATVNYGYTF.

This clone was counted between two and nine times. The CDR3 sequence is CASSAAGLAYEQYF. Here the CDR3 DNA reads TGTGCCAGCAGCGCAGCAGGACTCGCCTACGAGCAGTACTTC. V and J are TRBV9 and TRBJ2-7, with D possibly TRBD2 on 5 matching bases. V lost 3 bases and J lost 2, with 12 bases in between. This CDR3 is 14 amino acids long. CDR1 and CDR2 from the germline V gene are SGDLS and YYNGEE. The whole variable domain, remainder taken from reference TRBV9 and TRBJ2-7, is DSGVTQTPKHLITATGQRVTLRCSPRSGDLSVYWYQQSLDQGLQFLIQYYNGEERAKGNILERFSAQQFPDLHSELNLSSLELGDSALYFCASSAAGLAYEQYFGPGTRLTVT.

This clone was observed a handful of times. The V gene is TRBV28, the J gene TRBJ2-3; D possibly corresponds to TRBD2 (6 bases). The ends were cut back, 2 bases at V and 2 bases at J, with 17 bases in the middle. In germline, CDR1 is MDHEN, CDR2 SYDVKM. This CDR3 is 17 amino acids long. CDR3 sequence (DNA): TGTGCCAGCAGTTTAGTTTCGGCTAGCGCGAACACAGATACGCAGTATTTT. Translation gives CASSLVSASANTDTQYF.

The chain is built from TRBV2 and TRBJ1-5; the match to TRBD1 covers 12 bases. With V trimmed by 6 bases and J by 5 bases, 5 bases remained unmatched. This CDR3 contains 15 residues. Germline V gene data show CDR1 as SNHLY and CDR2 as FYNNEI. DNA for the CDR3: TGTGCCAGCAGCTCCGGGACAGGGGGCCATCAGCCCCAGCATTTT. Residues: CASSSGTGGHQPQHF.

V is TRBV5-1 and J is TRBJ2-2, with D tentatively TRBD1 (7 bases). CDR3 length: 16 amino acids. Trimming stripped 4 bases from V and 6 bases from J, with 19 bases between. CDR1 is SGHRS, CDR2 YFSETQ, per germline. CDR3 bases: TGCGCCAGCAGCACGACAGGGACTGGGGTGGCCGGGGAGCTGTTTTTT. This translates into CASSTTGTGVAGELFF.

V is TRBV19 and J is TRBJ2-7; TRBD1 matches 8 bases. This CDR3 comprises 13 residues. CDR1 LNHDA and CDR2 SQIVND come from the germline V gene (reference sequence). After removal of 8 bases from V and 4 bases from J, the junction contained 7 bases not matched to a gene. CDR3 region: CASGQGAEYEQYF. The CDR3 nucleotides read TGTGCCAGTGGGCAGGGGGCGGAGTACGAGCAGTACTTC.

V usage is TRBV19 and J usage is TRBJ2-1; no clear D. CDR1 LNHDA and CDR2 SQIVND come from the germline V gene (reference sequence). The CDR3 has 16 amino acids. Trimming stripped 1 base from V and 8 bases from J, with 18 bases between. In DNA, the CDR3 is TGTGCCAGTAGTATAGCGTTCACGAATGCGATGGATGAGCAGTTCTTC. Translated: CASSIAFTNAMDEQFF.

This rearrangement joins TRBV28 to TRBJ2-7, with TRBD2 matching over 8 bases. This CDR3 has 17 residues. Germline V gene lookup returns CDR1 MDHEN and CDR2 SYDVKM. J was trimmed by 2 bases and V by 5 bases; bases with no gene match: 14. CDR3 nucleotide sequence: TGTGCCAGCAGTGGTAGCGGGGAGGAACTGAATCCCTACGAGCAGTACTTC. Residues: CASSGSGEELNPYEQYF.

The gene calls are TRBV7-2 and TRBJ2-5, with 12 bases fitting TRBD1. The CDR3 totals 15 residues. Germline V gene data show CDR1 as SGHTA and CDR2 as FQGNSA. V dropped 5 bases and J dropped 3; count of bases not matched to a gene: 4. Here the CDR3 reads CASSPGTGGKETQYF. The CDR3 DNA reads as TGTGCCAGCAGCCCCGGGACAGGGGGCAAAGAGACCCAGTACTTC.

This chain links TRBV27 with TRBJ2-3; TRBD2 matches at 8 bases. Trimming cost V 2 bases and J 5 bases; bases outside gene matches: 9. CDR1 and CDR2 from the germline V gene are MNHEY and SMNVEV (reference sequence). CDR3 size: 16 residues. The CDR3 loop reads CASSLTAGVSGDTQYF. CDR3 sequence (DNA): TGTGCCAGCAGTTTAACAGCGGGAGTTAGTGGAGATACGCAGTATTTT.

The rearrangement joins TRBV19 to TRBJ2-3; 8 nucleotides match TRBD2. Trimming took 3 bases from V and 2 from J; bases not matched to a gene: 4. Germline V gene sequence: CDR1 LNHDA, CDR2 SQIVND (reference sequence). The CDR3 covers 15 residues. CDR3 sequence (DNA): TGTGCCAGTAGTATCAGGGGACTAGACACAGATACGCAGTATTTT. Its translation: CASSIRGLDTDTQYF.

The gene calls are TRBV11-2 and TRBJ2-7; 7 positions match TRBD1. In germline, CDR1 is SGHAT, CDR2 FQNNGV. The trim removed 11 bases at V and 2 bases at J, leaving 9 bases unmatched. CDR3 length: 13 residues. As DNA, the CDR3 is TGTGCCGGATCGACAGGGACCCCCTACGAGCAGTACTTC. Amino acids: CAGSTGTPYEQYF. The full variable domain, in which reference TRBV11-2 and TRBJ2-7 provide the parts outside the CDR3, is EAGVAQSPRYKIIEKRQSVAFWCNPISGHATLYWYQQILGQGPKLLIQFQNNGVVDDSQLPKDRFSAERLKGVDSTLKIQPAKLEDSAVYLCAGSTGTPYEQYFGPGTRLTVT.

This clone was detected once. The genes are TRBV5-1 and TRBJ1-1; the D gene is possibly TRBD1 (5 bases). The CDR3 sequence is 13 residues long. Germline CDR1 reads SGHRS; CDR2 reads YFSETQ. Trimming cost V 5 bases and J 5 bases, with 13 bases left between them. CDR3 DNA sequence: TGCGCCAGCAGATTCGACAGCTTAACTGAAGCTTTCTTT. This codes for CASRFDSLTEAFF.